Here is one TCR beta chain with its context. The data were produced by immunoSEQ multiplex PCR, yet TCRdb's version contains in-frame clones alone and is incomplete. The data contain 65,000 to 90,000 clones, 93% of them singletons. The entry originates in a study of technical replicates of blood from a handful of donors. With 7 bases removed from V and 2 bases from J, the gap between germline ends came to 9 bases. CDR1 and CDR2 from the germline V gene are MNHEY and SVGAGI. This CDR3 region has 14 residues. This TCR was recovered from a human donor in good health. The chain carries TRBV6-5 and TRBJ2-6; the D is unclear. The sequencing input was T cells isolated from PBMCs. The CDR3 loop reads CASTVLPGANVLTF. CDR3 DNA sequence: TGTGCCAGCACGGTGCTTCCTGGGGCCAACGTCCTGACTTTC.